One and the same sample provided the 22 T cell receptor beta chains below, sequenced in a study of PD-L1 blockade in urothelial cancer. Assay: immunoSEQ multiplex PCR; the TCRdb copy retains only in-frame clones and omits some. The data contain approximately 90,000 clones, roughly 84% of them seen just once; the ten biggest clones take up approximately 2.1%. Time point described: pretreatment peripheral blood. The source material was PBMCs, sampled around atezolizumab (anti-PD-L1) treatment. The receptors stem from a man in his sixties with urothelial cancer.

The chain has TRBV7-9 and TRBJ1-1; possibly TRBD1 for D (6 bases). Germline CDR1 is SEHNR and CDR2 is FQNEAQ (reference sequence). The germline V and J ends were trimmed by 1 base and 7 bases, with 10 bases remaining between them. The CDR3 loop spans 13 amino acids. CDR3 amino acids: CASSLETRGEAFF. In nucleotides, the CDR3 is TGTGCCAGCAGCTTAGAGACCAGGGGTGAAGCTTTCTTT.

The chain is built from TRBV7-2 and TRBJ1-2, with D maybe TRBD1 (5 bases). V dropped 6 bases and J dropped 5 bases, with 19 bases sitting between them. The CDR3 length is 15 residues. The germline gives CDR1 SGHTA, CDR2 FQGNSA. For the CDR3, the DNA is TGTGCCAGCAGTTCCAACGGTGGGGCAACTTATGGCTACACCTTC. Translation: CASSSNGGATYGYTF.

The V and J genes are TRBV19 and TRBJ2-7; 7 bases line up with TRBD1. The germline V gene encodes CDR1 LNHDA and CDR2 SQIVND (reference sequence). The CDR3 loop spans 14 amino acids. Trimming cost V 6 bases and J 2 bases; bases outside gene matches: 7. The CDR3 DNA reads TGTGCCAGTAGAGGCCAGGGGGTACCCTACGAGCAGTACTTC. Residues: CASRGQGVPYEQYF.

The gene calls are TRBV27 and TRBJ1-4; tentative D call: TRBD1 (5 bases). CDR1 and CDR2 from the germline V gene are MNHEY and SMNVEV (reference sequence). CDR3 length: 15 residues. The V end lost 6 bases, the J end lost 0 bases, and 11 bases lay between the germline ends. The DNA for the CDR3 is TGTGCCAGCAGCTCTCGGGGGGCAACTAATGAAAAACTGTTTTTT. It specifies CASSSRGATNEKLFF. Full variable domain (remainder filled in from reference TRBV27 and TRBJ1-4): EAQVTQNPRYLITVTGKKLTVTCSQNMNHEYMSWYRQDPGLGLRQIYYSMNVEVTDKGDVPEGYKVSRKEKRNFPLILESPSPNQTSLYFCASSSRGATNEKLFFGSGTQLSVL.

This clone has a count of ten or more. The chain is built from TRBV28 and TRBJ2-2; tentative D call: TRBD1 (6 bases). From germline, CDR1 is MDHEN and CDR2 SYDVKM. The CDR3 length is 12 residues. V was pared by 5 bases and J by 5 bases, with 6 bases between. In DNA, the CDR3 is TGTGCCAGCAGTGACAGGACCGGGGAGCTGTTTTTT. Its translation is CASSDRTGELFF.

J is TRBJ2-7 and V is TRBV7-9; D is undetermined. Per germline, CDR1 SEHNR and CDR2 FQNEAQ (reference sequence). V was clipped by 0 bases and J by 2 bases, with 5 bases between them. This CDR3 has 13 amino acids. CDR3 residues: CASSLAPAYEQYF. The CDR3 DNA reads TGTGCCAGCAGCTTAGCGCCGGCCTACGAGCAGTACTTC.

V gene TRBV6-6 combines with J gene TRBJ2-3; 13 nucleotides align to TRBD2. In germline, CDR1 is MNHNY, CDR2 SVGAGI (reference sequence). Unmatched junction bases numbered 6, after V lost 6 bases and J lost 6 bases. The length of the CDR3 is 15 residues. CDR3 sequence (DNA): TGTGCCAGCAGGCGGACTAGCGGGAGTTATGATACGCAGTATTTT. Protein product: CASRRTSGSYDTQYF.

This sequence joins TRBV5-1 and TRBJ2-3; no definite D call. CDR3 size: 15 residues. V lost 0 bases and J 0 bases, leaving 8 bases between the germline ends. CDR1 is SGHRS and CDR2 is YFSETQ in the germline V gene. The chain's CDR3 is CASSLGQTSTDTQYF. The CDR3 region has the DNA TGCGCCAGCAGCTTGGGGCAGACTAGCACAGATACGCAGTATTTT.

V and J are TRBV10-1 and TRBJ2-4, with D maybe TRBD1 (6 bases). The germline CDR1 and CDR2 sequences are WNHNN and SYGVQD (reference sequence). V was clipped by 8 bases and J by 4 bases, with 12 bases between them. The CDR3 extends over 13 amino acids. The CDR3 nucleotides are TGCGCCAGCCGCCGGGACACTAAAAACATTCAGTACTTC. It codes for CASRRDTKNIQYF.

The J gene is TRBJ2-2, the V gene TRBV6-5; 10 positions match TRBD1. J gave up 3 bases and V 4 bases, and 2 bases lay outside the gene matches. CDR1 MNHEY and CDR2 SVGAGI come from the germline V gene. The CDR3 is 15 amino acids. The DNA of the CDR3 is TGTGCCAGCAGTTCGACAGGGGGCGACACCGGGGAGCTGTTTTTT. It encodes CASSSTGGDTGELFF.

The CDR3 nucleotides are TGTGCCAGCAGTCGACAGAGTTACCAAGAGACCCAGTACTTC. Its translation: CASSRQSYQETQYF. This sequence joins TRBV28 and TRBJ2-5; possible D gene TRBD1, 5 bases. Trimming took 5 bases from V and 0 from J, leaving 10 bases between them. This CDR3 is built from 14 residues. Germline values: CDR1 MDHEN, CDR2 SYDVKM.

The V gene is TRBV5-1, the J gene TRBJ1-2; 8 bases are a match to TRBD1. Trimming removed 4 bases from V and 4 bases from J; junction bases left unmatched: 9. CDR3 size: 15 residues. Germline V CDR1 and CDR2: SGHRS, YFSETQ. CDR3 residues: CASSRPGQDAYGYTF. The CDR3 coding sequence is TGCGCCAGCAGCCGGCCGGGACAGGACGCCTATGGCTACACCTTC.

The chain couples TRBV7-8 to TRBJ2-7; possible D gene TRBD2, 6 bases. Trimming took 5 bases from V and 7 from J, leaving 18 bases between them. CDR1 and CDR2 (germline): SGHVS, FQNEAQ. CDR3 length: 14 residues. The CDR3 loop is CASSPQEGAREQYF. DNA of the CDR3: TGTGCCAGCAGCCCTCAGGAGGGAGCGAGGGAGCAGTACTTC. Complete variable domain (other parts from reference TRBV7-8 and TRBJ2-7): GAGVSQSPRYKVAKRGQDVALRCDPISGHVSLFWYQQALGQGPEFLTYFQNEAQLDKSGLPSDRFFAERPEGSVSTLKIQRTQQEDSAVYLCASSPQEGAREQYFGPGTRLTVT.

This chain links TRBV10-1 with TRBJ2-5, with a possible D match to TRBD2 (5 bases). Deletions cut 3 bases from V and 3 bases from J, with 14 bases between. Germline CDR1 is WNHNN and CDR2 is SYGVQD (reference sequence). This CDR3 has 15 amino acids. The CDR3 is CASSDSQRLEETQYF. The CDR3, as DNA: TGCGCCAGCAGTGATTCCCAGCGGCTAGAAGAGACCCAGTACTTC.

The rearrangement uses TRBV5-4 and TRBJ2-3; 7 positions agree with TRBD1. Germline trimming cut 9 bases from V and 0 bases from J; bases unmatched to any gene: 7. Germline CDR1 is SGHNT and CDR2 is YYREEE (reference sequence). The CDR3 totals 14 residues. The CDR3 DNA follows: TGTGCCACCGCACAGACAGGGAGCACAGATACGCAGTATTTT. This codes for CATAQTGSTDTQYF.

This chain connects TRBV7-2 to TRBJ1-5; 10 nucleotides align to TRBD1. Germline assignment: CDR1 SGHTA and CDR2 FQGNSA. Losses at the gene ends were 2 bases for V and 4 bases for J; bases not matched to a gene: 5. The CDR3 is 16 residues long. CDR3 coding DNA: TGTGCCAGCAGCTTACTGGGACAGGGGATAAATCAGCCCCAGCATTTT. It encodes CASSLLGQGINQPQHF.

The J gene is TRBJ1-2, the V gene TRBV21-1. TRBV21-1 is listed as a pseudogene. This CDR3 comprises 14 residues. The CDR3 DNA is TGTGCCACCATGCGGCGGGTGGCTAACTATGGCTACACCTTC. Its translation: CATMRRVANYGYTF.

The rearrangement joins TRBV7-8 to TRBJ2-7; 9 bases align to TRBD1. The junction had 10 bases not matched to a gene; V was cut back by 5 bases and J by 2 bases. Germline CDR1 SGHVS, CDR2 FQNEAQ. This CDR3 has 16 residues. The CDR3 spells CASSTGSGTGTYEQYF. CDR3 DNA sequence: TGTGCCAGCAGCACGGGCTCCGGGACAGGGACCTACGAGCAGTACTTC. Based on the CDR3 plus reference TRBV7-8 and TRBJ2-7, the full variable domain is GAGVSQSPRYKVAKRGQDVALRCDPISGHVSLFWYQQALGQGPEFLTYFQNEAQLDKSGLPSDRFFAERPEGSVSTLKIQRTQQEDSAVYLCASSTGSGTGTYEQYFGPGTRLTVT.

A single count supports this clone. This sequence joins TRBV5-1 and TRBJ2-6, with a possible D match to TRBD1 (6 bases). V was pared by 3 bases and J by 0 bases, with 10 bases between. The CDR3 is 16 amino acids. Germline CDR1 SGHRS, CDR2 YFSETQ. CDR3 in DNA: TGCGCCAGCAGCTCTAGGGGGAGCTCTGGGGCCAACGTCCTGACTTTC. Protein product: CASSSRGSSGANVLTF.

The CDR3 sequence is CASSQPGQNTDTQYF. In nucleotides, the CDR3 is TGTGCCAGCAGTCAACCGGGACAGAACACAGATACGCAGTATTTT. The genes are TRBV28 and TRBJ2-3; 7 nucleotides line up with TRBD1. Germline V gene lookup returns CDR1 MDHEN and CDR2 SYDVKM. V was pared by 5 bases and J by 2 bases, with 7 bases of the junction left unmatched. CDR3 length equals 15 residues.

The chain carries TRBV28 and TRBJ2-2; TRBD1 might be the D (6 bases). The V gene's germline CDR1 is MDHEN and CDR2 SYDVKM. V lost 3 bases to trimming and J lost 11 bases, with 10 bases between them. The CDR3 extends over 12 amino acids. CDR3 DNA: TGTGCCAGCAGTTTCGGACAGCGTGAGCTGTTTTTT. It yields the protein CASSFGQRELFF. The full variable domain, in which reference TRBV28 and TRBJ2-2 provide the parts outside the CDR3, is DVKVTQSSRYLVKRTGEKVFLECVQDMDHENMFWYRQDPGLGLRLIYFSYDVKMKEKGDIPEGYSVSREKKERFSLILESASTNQTSMYLCASSFGQRELFFGEGSRLTVL.

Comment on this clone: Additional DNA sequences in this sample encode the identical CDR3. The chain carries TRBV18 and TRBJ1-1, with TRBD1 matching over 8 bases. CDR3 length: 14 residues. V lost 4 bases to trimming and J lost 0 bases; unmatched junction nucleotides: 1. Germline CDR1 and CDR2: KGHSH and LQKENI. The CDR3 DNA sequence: TGTGCCAGCTCACTGGGACAGGTGAACACTGAAGCTTTCTTT. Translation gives CASSLGQVNTEAFF.